These T cell receptor beta chains were read from a single sample in a study of cytotoxic CD8 clonotypes in ibrutinib-treated CLL. Generated by immunoSEQ multiplex PCR, the TCRdb table keeps only in-frame clones and is missing some. The profile shows 300,000 to 400,000 clones, roughly two thirds of them singletons. Sequencing was performed on PBMCs, taken after 36 months of ibrutinib treatment. The receptors stem from a human donor with chronic lymphocytic leukemia. Both conserved end residues are part of each CDR3. A D gene is named only where the DNA matches it firmly.

>17|TRBV9|TRBD2
CASSALGGSGAGNEQFF
>18|TRBV6-1|TRBD1
CASSEGPSVRGHGNTIYF
>13|TRBV2|TRBD1
CASRDRKNEKLFF
>16|TRBV29-1|.
CSVDSWRGRGQETQYF
>14|TRBV13|.
CASSLVNQGREQYF
>15|TRBV5-1|TRBD1
CASSPGQGIGTEAFF
>13|TRBV15|.
CATSPGLSHTQYF
>15|TRBV7-6|.
CASSQTTRVHNEQFF
>15|TRBV28|.
CASRGTSWGANVLTF
>13|TRBV27|.
CASSFLPPDTQYF
>14|TRBV18|TRBD1
CASSLGTGIYEQYF
>17|TRBV5-4|TRBD2
CASSFDRLAGGLDTQYF
>13|TRBV25-1|.
CASCGGSGNTIYF
>16|TRBV29-1|.
CSVVLTSGTDPYEQYF
>14|TRBV29-1|.
CSVEGGFRTDTQYF
>11|TRBV20-1|.
CSASPAGDQHF
>13|TRBV2|TRBD1
CASDRGPYNEQFF
>16|TRBV27|.
CASSLTDFYRTGELFF
>16|TRBV18|.
CASSPQPGPVLHEQYF
>13|TRBV7-8|.
CASSPNWASEQYF